Listed here are 22 T cell receptor beta chains from one sample, sequenced in a study of graft-versus-host responses after intestinal transplantation. Using immunoSEQ multiplex PCR, the repertoire was profiled, and TCRdb retains in-frame clones only, with some absent. The sample has around 95,000 clones; roughly 87% are singletons. Antigens for these TCRs are unknown. Sequences were derived from unstimulated CD4+ T cells sorted from spleen or lymph node cells, sampled before transplant. All receptors come from a human donor who was the organ donor for an intestinal transplant.

This clone was detected only a few times. The sample holds other DNA sequences that translate to the same CDR3. The J gene is TRBJ1-1, the V gene TRBV5-1; D ambiguous. The germline V and J ends were trimmed by 4 bases and 1 base, with 8 bases remaining between them. The length of the CDR3 is 13 residues. CDR1 and CDR2 from the germline V gene are SGHRS and YFSETQ. The chain's CDR3 is CASSRQENTEAFF. The CDR3 coding sequence is TGCGCCAGCAGCCGTCAGGAGAACACTGAAGCTTTCTTT.

The chain carries TRBV5-1 and TRBJ2-3; 10 bases map to TRBD2. The CDR3 is 15 amino acids. V lost 2 bases and J lost 8; bases outside the gene matches: 8. Germline V gene sequence: CDR1 SGHRS, CDR2 YFSETQ. DNA for the CDR3: TGCGCCAGCAGCTTAGGAGCGGGGGGGCCCCCTACGCAGTATTTT. Translated, it gives CASSLGAGGPPTQYF. Together with reference TRBV5-1 and TRBJ2-3, the CDR3 gives the full variable domain: KAGVTQTPRYLIKTRGQQVTLSCSPISGHRSVSWYQQTPGQGLQFLFEYFSETQRNKGNFPGRFSGRQFSNSRSEMNVSTLELGDSALYLCASSLGAGGPPTQYFGPGTRLTVL.

V is TRBV2 and J is TRBJ2-1, with TRBD1 as a possible D gene (5 bases). This CDR3 has 15 residues. Germline assignment: CDR1 SNHLY and CDR2 FYNNEI. Between the trimmed V and J ends, which lost 4 bases and 6 bases, there was a span of 16 bases. The CDR3 is CASSGQGVGLNEQFF. DNA for the CDR3: TGTGCCAGCAGTGGTCAAGGGGTAGGTCTCAATGAGCAGTTCTTC.

The chain carries TRBV6-5 and TRBJ1-2, with TRBD1 matching 9 bases. Looked up from germline, CDR1 is MNHEY and CDR2 is SVGAGI. The CDR3 runs 13 residues. The ends lost 6 bases at V and 8 bases at J; junction bases unmatched: 7. CDR3 loop: CASRDRGSWGYTF. DNA of the CDR3: TGTGCCAGCAGGGACAGGGGCAGCTGGGGCTACACCTTC.

The rearrangement joins TRBV7-9 to TRBJ1-6; D possibly corresponds to TRBD1 (5 bases). V lost 2 bases to trimming and J lost 7 bases, with 15 bases between them. Per the germline V gene, CDR1 is SEHNR and CDR2 is FQNEAQ (reference sequence). The CDR3 is 16 residues long. CDR3 nucleotide sequence: TGTGCCAGCAGCTTATTTGGCGGGGGTCTAAATTCACCCCTCCACTTT. It specifies CASSLFGGGLNSPLHF.

The V gene is TRBV18, the J gene TRBJ1-2, with D unresolved. The CDR3 is 13 residues long. Germline lookup yields CDR1 KGHSH and CDR2 LQKENI. V was clipped by 0 bases and J by 1 base, with 3 bases between them. CDR3 sequence reads: CASSPPFNYGYTF. As DNA, the CDR3 is TGTGCCAGCTCACCACCGTTTAACTATGGCTACACCTTC.

The chain combines TRBV5-1 with TRBJ1-2, with TRBD1 identical over 9 bases. The J segment lost 2 bases and the V segment lost 4 bases, leaving 3 bases of the junction unmatched. The CDR3 spans 14 residues. The germline gives CDR1 SGHRS, CDR2 YFSETQ. CDR3: CASSPGQGNYGYTF. The CDR3 nucleotides are TGCGCCAGCAGCCCCGGACAGGGGAACTATGGCTACACCTTC.

V gene TRBV4-2 combines with J gene TRBJ2-1, with unresolved D. The CDR3 runs to 15 residues. Germline CDR1 reads LGHNA; CDR2 reads YNFKEQ. V shed 1 base and J shed 6 bases, with 13 bases lying between them. Here the CDR3 DNA reads TGTGCCAGCAGCCAAGGCCCCTCCCGGCCCAATGAGCAGTTCTTC. Translated, it gives CASSQGPSRPNEQFF.

This chain joins TRBV6-4 and TRBJ2-2; D gene unclear. The CDR3 covers 14 residues. Germline V gives CDR1 MRHNA, CDR2 SNTAGT. Trimming cost V 0 bases and J 6 bases, with 8 bases left between them. CDR3 residues: CASSDSIRSGELFF. CDR3 nucleotides: TGTGCCAGCAGTGACTCTATCCGTTCCGGGGAGCTGTTTTTT.

This rearrangement joins TRBV4-1 to TRBJ1-2, with D possibly being TRBD1 (6 bases). V lost 0 bases and J 6 bases, leaving 17 bases between the germline ends. From germline, CDR1 is MGHRA and CDR2 YSYEKL. The CDR3 is 16 amino acids. CDR3 region: CASSQEGGRGRNGYTF. The DNA of the CDR3 is TGCGCCAGCAGCCAAGAGGGGGGCAGGGGAAGGAATGGCTACACCTTC.

This rearrangement joins TRBV4-1 to TRBJ2-7, with D uncertain. The V end lost 0 bases, the J end lost 0 bases, and 18 bases lay between the germline ends. Germline CDR1 and CDR2: MGHRA and YSYEKL. The CDR3 is 18 residues long. CDR3: CASSQDRVAQASSYEQYF. CDR3 bases: TGCGCCAGCAGCCAAGATAGGGTGGCGCAGGCGAGCTCCTACGAGCAGTACTTC.

The rearrangement links TRBV5-6 to TRBJ1-5; 7 bases align to TRBD1. Unmatched junction bases numbered 9, after V lost 2 bases and J lost 4 bases. Germline CDR1 is SGHDT and CDR2 is YYEEEE. CDR3 length: 16 amino acids. Written as DNA, the CDR3 is TGTGCCAGCAGCTTATATACGACAGGGTTTAATCAGCCCCAGCATTTT. It yields the protein CASSLYTTGFNQPQHF.

The CDR3, as DNA: TGTGCCAGCAGACCTGGAAGTCGAGCAGCCAAAAACATTCAGTACTTC. Its translation: CASRPGSRAAKNIQYF. V is TRBV5-5 and J is TRBJ2-4, with D hard to call. Per the germline V gene, CDR1 is SGHKS and CDR2 is YYEKEE (reference sequence). V lost 5 bases, J lost 0 bases, and 15 bases lay in between. The CDR3 totals 16 residues.

The genes are TRBV27 and TRBJ2-3; D possibly matches TRBD1 or TRBD2 (5 bases each). CDR1 and CDR2 (germline): MNHEY, SMNVEV (reference sequence). The length of the CDR3 is 16 residues. V was cut by 9 bases and J by 0 bases, with 19 bases left in between. The CDR3 spells CASSRDAALSTDTQYF. Here the CDR3 DNA reads TGTGCCAGTTCCCGGGACGCCGCCTTAAGCACAGATACGCAGTATTTT.

The chain carries TRBV7-9 and TRBJ1-1; D unclear. From germline, CDR1 is SEHNR and CDR2 FQNEAQ (reference sequence). The CDR3 loop spans 12 amino acids. Deletions cut 1 base from V and 5 bases from J, with 5 bases between. The CDR3 reads CASSLGRTEAFF. The CDR3 DNA is TGTGCCAGCAGCTTAGGGAGGACTGAAGCTTTCTTT.

J is TRBJ1-1 and V is TRBV7-6, with unresolved D. Trimming left V 4 bases short and J 5 bases short, with 11 bases between. Germline CDR1 reads SGHVS; CDR2 reads FNYEAQ. This CDR3 has 13 amino acids. The CDR3 loop reads CASSSSGWTEAFF. The CDR3 DNA follows: TGTGCCAGCAGCTCTTCGGGTTGGACTGAAGCTTTCTTT.

J is TRBJ2-3 and V is TRBV4-2, with 11 bases matching TRBD2. This CDR3 is 15 amino acids long. The ends lost 4 bases at V and 4 bases at J; junction bases unmatched: 4. Per the germline V gene, CDR1 is LGHNA and CDR2 is YNFKEQ. The CDR3 reads CASSLSGGAPDTQYF. The CDR3 nucleotides read TGTGCCAGCAGCCTTAGCGGGGGGGCCCCAGATACGCAGTATTTT.

The CDR3, as DNA: TGTGCCAGCAGATTGGACAGGGGAAACTATGGCTACACCTTC. As protein: CASRLDRGNYGYTF. The chain uses TRBV27 and TRBJ1-2; 9 nucleotides agree with TRBD1. Germline V gene lookup returns CDR1 MNHEY and CDR2 SMNVEV (reference sequence). Trimming took 6 bases from V and 2 from J; bases not matched to a gene: 4. The CDR3 contains 14 residues.

The rearrangement uses TRBV5-1 and TRBJ1-2, with TRBD1 matching over 7 bases. This CDR3 comprises 12 residues. J lost 8 bases, V lost 3 bases, and 4 bases had no gene match. CDR1 and CDR2 from the germline V gene are SGHRS and YFSETQ. CDR3 region: CASSSDREGYTF. The CDR3 DNA is TGCGCCAGCAGCTCAGACAGGGAGGGCTACACCTTC.

With respect to this clone: The junction departs from the called germline gene at one end, perhaps through a read error. The V and J genes are TRBV5-1 and TRBJ2-5; possible D gene TRBD2, 5 bases. The CDR3 has 14 residues. Germline V gene sequence: CDR1 SGHRS, CDR2 YFSETQ. The CDR3 DNA reads TGCGCCAGCAGCTTGGGACGGGAAAAAGAGGCCCAGTACTTC. Its protein is CASSLGREKEAQYF.

The chain couples TRBV6-1 to TRBJ1-4, with D possibly being TRBD1 (5 bases). Germline V gives CDR1 MNHNS, CDR2 SASEGT. V was clipped by 8 bases and J by 8 bases, with 18 bases between them. The CDR3 totals 14 residues. The CDR3 DNA follows: TGTGCCAGCTTAGGGAGCAGGGTTGGGGAAAAACTGTTTTTT. Its translation: CASLGSRVGEKLFF.

This chain links TRBV2 with TRBJ1-4; the D is unclear. This CDR3 is 15 amino acids long. The germline V and J ends were trimmed by 3 bases and 0 bases, with 8 bases remaining between them. Germline V lookup: CDR1 SNHLY, CDR2 FYNNEI. The CDR3, as DNA: TGTGCCAGCAGTGATGGAGCGGCAACTAATGAAAAACTGTTTTTT. It specifies CASSDGAATNEKLFF.